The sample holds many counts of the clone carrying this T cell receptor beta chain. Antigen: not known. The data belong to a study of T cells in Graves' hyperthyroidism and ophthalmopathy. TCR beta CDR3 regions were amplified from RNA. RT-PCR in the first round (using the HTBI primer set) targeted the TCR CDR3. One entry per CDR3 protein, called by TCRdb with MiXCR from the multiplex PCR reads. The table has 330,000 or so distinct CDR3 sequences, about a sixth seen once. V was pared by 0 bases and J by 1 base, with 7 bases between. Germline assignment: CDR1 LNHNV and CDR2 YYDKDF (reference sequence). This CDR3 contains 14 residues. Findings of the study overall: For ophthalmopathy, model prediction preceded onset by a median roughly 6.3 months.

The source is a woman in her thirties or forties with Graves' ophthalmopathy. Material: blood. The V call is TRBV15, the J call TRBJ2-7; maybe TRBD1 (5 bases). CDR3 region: CATSREAGSYEQYF. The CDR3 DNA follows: TGTGCCACCAGCAGAGAGGCAGGGTCCTACGAGCAGTACTTC.